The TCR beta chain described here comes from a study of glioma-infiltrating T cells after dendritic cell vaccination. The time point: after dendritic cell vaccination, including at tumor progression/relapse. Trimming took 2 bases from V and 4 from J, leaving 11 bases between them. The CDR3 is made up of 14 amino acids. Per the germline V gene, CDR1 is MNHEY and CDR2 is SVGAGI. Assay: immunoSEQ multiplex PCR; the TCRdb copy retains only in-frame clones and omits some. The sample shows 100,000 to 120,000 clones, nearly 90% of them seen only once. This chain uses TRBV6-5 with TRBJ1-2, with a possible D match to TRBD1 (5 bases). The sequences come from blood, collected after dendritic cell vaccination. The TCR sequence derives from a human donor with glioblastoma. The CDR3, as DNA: TGTGCCAGCAGTTACGGGAACAGGATCTATGGCTACACCTTC. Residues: CASSYGNRIYGYTF.